The source of this T cell receptor beta chain is a study of tumor-infiltrating lymphocytes in glioblastoma multiforme. This CDR3 has 14 amino acids. Germline CDR1 and CDR2: DFQATT and SNEGSKA (reference sequence). Study-level results: Detected clone frequencies may not reflect cell counts, being RNA-based.

About this clonotype itself: Its antigen is undetermined. An end of the junction does not agree with germline; a read error may underlie this.

TCRB libraries came from RNA via three nested multiplex PCR rounds. TCRB cDNA was made from 0.5 to 0.65 ug total RNA. No unique molecular identifiers were described for these TCRB libraries. Each CDR3 protein is one row after TCRdb ran MiXCR on the multiplex PCR reads. Of about 32,000 distinct CDR3 sequences in the sample, 50% to 75% were seen once. The sample consisted of brain tumor tissue. V gene TRBV20-1 combines with J gene TRBJ1-1; the match to TRBD1 covers 7 bases. The TCR originated in a male donor with glioblastoma. CDR3 sequence (DNA): TGCAGTGCTAGATCCAGGGGGGGGAACACTGAAGCTTCCTTT. Its protein product is CSARSRGGNTEASF.